Listed here are 7 T cell receptor beta chains from one sample, sequenced in a study of blood T cell repertoires in COVID-19. TCRdb's copy holds only in-frame clones and misses some; the assay was immunoSEQ multiplex PCR. The data show some 170,000 clones, roughly nine tenths seen once. Input material: PBMCs or T cells enriched from blood (not recorded which). The source is a human donor with acute COVID-19. The donor label of this sample is uncertain.

The chain couples TRBV27 to TRBJ1-2, with 9 bases identical to TRBD1. The CDR3 extends over 16 amino acids. The J segment lost 8 bases and the V segment lost 5 bases, leaving 15 bases of the junction unmatched. Germline lookup yields CDR1 MNHEY and CDR2 SMNVEV (reference sequence). The CDR3 DNA sequence: TGTGCCAGCAGTCCGGACAGGGGACCCCCCTGGAGCGGCTACACCTTC. Its protein is CASSPDRGPPWSGYTF.

The V gene is TRBV10-1, the J gene TRBJ1-5, with TRBD1 as a possible D gene (6 bases). The CDR3 has 14 residues. The germline V gene has CDR1 WNHNN and CDR2 SYGVQD (reference sequence). V lost 0 bases, J lost 6 bases, and 9 bases lay in between. The CDR3: CASSESPRGQPQHF. The DNA of the CDR3 is TGCGCCAGCAGTGAGTCGCCCAGGGGTCAGCCCCAGCATTTT.

The genes are TRBV6-5 and TRBJ1-2; D gene unclear. CDR1 and CDR2 from the germline V gene are MNHEY and SVGAGI. V lost 0 bases to trimming and J lost 2 bases, with 4 bases between them. The CDR3 has 13 amino acids. CDR3 residues: CASSYSENYGYTF. CDR3 nucleotides: TGTGCCAGCAGTTACTCCGAGAACTATGGCTACACCTTC.

J is TRBJ2-7 and V is TRBV9; 9 bases align to TRBD1. J lost 3 bases, V lost 4 bases, and 8 bases had no gene match. This CDR3 comprises 15 residues. Germline CDR1 SGDLS, CDR2 YYNGEE. CDR3 amino acids: CASSSTGTGSYEQYF. Written as DNA, the CDR3 is TGTGCCAGCAGCTCCACCGGGACAGGGAGCTACGAGCAGTACTTC.

This clone has only one observation. The V call is TRBV19, the J call TRBJ1-5; the D gene is possibly TRBD1 (5 bases). The V gene's germline CDR1 is LNHDA and CDR2 SQIVND (reference sequence). This CDR3 is built from 13 residues. Trimming shortened V by 6 bases and J by 6 bases, and 12 bases separated the two germline ends. In nucleotides, the CDR3 is TGTGCCAGTAGACCGGGGGGGAGTCAGCCCCAGCATTTT. Translation: CASRPGGSQPQHF.

This sequence joins TRBV10-3 and TRBJ2-1; 10 bases are a match to TRBD2. The germline gives CDR1 ENHRY, CDR2 SYGVKD. After removal of 0 bases from V and 8 bases from J, the junction contained 7 bases not matched to a gene. CDR3 length: 16 amino acids. CDR3 in DNA: TGTGCCATCAGTGAGTCACTTAGCGGGGGGCGGCATGAGCAGTTCTTC. Its protein product is CAISESLSGGRHEQFF.

The rearrangement joins TRBV6-6 to TRBJ1-3, with D possibly matching TRBD1 (5 bases). CDR3 length: 16 amino acids. Deletions cut 6 bases from V and 0 bases from J, with 15 bases between. CDR1 is MNHNY and CDR2 is SVGAGI in the germline V gene (reference sequence). CDR3 sequence (DNA): TGTGCCAGCAGCCCCGGGGGGGGACCCTCTGGAAACACCATATATTTT. This codes for CASSPGGGPSGNTIYF.